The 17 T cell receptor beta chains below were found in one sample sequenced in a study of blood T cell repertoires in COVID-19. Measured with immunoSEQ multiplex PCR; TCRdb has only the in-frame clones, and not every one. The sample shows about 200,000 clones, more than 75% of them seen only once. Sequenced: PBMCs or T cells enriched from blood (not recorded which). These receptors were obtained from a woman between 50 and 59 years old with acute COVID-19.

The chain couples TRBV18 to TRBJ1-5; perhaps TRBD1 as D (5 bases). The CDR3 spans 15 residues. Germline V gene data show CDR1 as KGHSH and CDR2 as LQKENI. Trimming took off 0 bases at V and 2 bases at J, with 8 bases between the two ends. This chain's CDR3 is CASSPPGLGNQPQHF. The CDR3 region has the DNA TGTGCCAGCTCACCACCGGGACTGGGCAATCAGCCCCAGCATTTT.

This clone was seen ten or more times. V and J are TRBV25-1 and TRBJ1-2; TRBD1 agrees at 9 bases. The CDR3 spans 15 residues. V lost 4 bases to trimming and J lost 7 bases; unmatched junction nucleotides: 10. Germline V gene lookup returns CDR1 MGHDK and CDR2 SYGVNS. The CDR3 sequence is CASSARTGVDLGYTF. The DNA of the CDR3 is TGTGCCAGCAGTGCCCGGACAGGGGTTGATCTTGGCTACACCTTC.

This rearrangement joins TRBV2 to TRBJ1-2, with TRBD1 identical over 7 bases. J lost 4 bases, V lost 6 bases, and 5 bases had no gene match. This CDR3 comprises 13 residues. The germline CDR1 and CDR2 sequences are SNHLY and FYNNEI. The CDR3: CASRDDRVYGYTF. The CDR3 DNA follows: TGTGCCAGCAGGGACGACAGGGTCTATGGCTACACCTTC.

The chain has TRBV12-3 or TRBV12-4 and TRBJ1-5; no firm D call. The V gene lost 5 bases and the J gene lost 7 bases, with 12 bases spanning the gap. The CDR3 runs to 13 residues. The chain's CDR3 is CASSLLGSQPQHF. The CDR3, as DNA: TGTGCCAGCAGTCTTCTTGGCTCCCAGCCCCAGCATTTT.

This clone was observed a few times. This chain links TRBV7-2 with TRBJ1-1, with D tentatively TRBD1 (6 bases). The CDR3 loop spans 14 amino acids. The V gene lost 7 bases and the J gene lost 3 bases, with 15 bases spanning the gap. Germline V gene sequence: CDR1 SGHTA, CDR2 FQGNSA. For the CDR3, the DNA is TGTGCCAGCACCCAAACCGGGACACACACTGAAGCTTTCTTT. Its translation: CASTQTGTHTEAFF.

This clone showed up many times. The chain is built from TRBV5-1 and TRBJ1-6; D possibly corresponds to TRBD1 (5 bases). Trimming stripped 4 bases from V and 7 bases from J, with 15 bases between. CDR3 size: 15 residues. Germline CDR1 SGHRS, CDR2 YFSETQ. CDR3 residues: CASSQLPGSNSPLHF. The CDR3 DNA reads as TGCGCCAGCAGCCAACTTCCAGGGTCCAATTCACCCCTCCACTTT.

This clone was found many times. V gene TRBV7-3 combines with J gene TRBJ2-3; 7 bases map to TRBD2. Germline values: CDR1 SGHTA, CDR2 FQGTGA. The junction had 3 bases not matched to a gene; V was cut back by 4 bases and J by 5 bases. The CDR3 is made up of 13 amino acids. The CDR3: CASSSSGGDTQYF. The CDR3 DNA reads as TGTGCCAGCAGCTCTAGCGGCGGAGATACGCAGTATTTT.

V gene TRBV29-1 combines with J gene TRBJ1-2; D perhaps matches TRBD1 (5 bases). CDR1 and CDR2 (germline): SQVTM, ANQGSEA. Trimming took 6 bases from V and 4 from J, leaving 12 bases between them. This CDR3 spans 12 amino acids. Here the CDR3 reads CSVLTAGYGYTF. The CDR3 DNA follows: TGCAGCGTCTTGACAGCCGGCTATGGCTACACCTTC.

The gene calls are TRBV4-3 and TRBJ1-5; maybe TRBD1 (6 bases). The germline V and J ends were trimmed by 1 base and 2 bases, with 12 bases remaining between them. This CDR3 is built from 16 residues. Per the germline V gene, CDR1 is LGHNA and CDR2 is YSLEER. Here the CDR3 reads CASSQGAGGGNQPQHF. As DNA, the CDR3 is TGCGCCAGCAGCCAAGGGGCGGGGGGCGGCAATCAGCCCCAGCATTTT.

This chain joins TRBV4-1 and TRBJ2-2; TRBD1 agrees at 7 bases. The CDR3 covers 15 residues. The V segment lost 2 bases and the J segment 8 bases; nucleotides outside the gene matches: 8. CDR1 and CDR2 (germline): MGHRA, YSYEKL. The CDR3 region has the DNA TGCGCCAGCAGCCAAAAACAGGGGTTAACTGGGGAGCTGTTTTTT. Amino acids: CASSQKQGLTGELFF.

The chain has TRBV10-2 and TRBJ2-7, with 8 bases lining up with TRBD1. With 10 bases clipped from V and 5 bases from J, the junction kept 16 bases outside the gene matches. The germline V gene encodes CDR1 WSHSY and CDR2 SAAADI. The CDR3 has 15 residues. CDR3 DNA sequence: TGCGCCACCAAAGTTGGACCGGGACAGGCGGACGAGCAGTACGTC. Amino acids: CATKVGPGQADEQYV.

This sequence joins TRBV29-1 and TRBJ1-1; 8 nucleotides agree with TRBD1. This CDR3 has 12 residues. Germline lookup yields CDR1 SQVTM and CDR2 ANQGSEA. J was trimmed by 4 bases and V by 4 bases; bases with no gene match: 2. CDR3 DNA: TGCAGCGTTGGACAGGGGCCCACTGAAGCTTTCTTT. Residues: CSVGQGPTEAFF.

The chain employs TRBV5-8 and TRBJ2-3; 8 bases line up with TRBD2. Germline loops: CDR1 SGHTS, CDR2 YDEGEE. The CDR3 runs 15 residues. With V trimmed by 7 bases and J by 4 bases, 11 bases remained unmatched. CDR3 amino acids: CASPLWRGAPDTQYF. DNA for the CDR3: TGTGCCAGCCCACTTTGGCGGGGGGCCCCAGATACGCAGTATTTT.

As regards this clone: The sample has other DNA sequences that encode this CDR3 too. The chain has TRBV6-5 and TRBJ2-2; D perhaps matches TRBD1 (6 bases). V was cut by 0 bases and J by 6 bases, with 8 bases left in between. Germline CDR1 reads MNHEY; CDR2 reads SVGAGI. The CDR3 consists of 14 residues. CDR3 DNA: TGTGCCAGCAGTTACTCACAGGGTGCCGGGGAGCTGTTTTTT. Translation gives CASSYSQGAGELFF.

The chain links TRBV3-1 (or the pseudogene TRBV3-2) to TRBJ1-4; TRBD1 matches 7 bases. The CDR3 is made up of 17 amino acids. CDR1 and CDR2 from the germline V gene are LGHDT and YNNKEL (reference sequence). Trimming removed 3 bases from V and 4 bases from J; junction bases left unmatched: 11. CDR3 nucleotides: TGTGCCAGCAGCCAGACCCGGGGACAGCGTTTTAATGAAAAACTGTTTTTT. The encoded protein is CASSQTRGQRFNEKLFF.

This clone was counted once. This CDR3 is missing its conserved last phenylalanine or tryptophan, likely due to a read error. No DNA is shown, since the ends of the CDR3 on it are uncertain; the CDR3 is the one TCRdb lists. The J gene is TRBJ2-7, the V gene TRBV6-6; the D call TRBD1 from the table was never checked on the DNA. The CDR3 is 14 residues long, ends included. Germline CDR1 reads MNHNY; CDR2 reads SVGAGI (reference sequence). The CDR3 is CASSYEPDRWGLRD.

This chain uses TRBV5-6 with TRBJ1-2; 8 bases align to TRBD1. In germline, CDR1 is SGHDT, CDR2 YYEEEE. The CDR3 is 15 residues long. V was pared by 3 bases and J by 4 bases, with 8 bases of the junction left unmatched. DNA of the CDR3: TGTGCCAGCAGCTCTGCAGGGGGCGCTTCCTATGGCTACACCTTC. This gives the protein CASSSAGGASYGYTF.